Listed below are T cell receptor beta chains from one sample, sequenced in a study of blood T cell repertoires in COVID-19. TCRdb's copy holds only in-frame clones and misses some; the assay was immunoSEQ multiplex PCR. Of approximately 260,000 clones in the sample, about 89% were seen once. The material sequenced was PBMCs or T cells enriched from blood (not recorded which). The receptor source for this set is a woman younger than 30 who had recovered from COVID-19. CDR3s include the opening cysteine and the closing phenylalanine or tryptophan. The order of the fields is V gene, J gene, clone size, D gene, CDR3 protein, CDR3 DNA. The D gene is left open where the match is weak. Clone size is shown for a subset of rows, as once, few, many or a class of expanded clone.

v_call: TRBV11-3; j_call: TRBJ2-2; clone_size: NA; d_call: TRBD1; cdr3_aa: CASSRATGFTTGELFF; cdr3_nt: TGTGCCAGCAGCCGTGCGACAGGGTTTACCACCGGGGAGCTGTTTTTT
v_call: TRBV28; j_call: TRBJ1-1; clone_size: NA; d_call: NA; cdr3_aa: CASSSPSGTQNTEAFF; cdr3_nt: TGTGCCAGCAGTTCCCCGTCCGGGACACAGAACACTGAAGCTTTCTTT
v_call: TRBV10-3; j_call: TRBJ1-5; clone_size: NA; d_call: NA; cdr3_aa: CAISERTVSNQPQHF; cdr3_nt: TGTGCCATCAGTGAGAGGACAGTCAGCAATCAGCCCCAGCATTTT
v_call: TRBV27; j_call: TRBJ1-4; clone_size: NA; d_call: TRBD1; cdr3_aa: CASSLDRVREKLFF; cdr3_nt: TGTGCCAGCAGTCTGGACAGGGTTCGTGAAAAACTGTTTTTT
v_call: TRBV12-5; j_call: TRBJ1-1; clone_size: NA; d_call: TRBD1; cdr3_aa: CASGLRQGARTEAFF; cdr3_nt: TGTGCTAGTGGTTTACGACAGGGGGCGCGTACTGAAGCTTTCTTT
v_call: TRBV4-3; j_call: TRBJ2-3; clone_size: NA; d_call: NA; cdr3_aa: CASSQIEESSTDTQYF; cdr3_nt: TGCGCCAGCAGCCAAATCGAGGAGTCTAGCACAGATACGCAGTATTTT
v_call: TRBV12-2; j_call: TRBJ1-1; clone_size: NA; d_call: NA; cdr3_aa: CASRLLRTAGGSETEAFF; cdr3_nt: TGTGCAAGTCGCTTATTGCGCACTGCGGGGGGCTCGGAGACTGAAGCTTTCTTT
v_call: TRBV7-8; j_call: TRBJ1-2; clone_size: NA; d_call: NA; cdr3_aa: CASSFDRGSGYTF; cdr3_nt: TGTGCCAGCAGCTTCGATCGGGGGTCTGGCTACACCTTC
v_call: TRBV2; j_call: TRBJ1-3; clone_size: NA; d_call: NA; cdr3_aa: CASGQGLDSGNTIYF; cdr3_nt: TGTGCCAGCGGACAAGGGCTGGACTCTGGAAACACCATATATTTT
v_call: TRBV5-4; j_call: TRBJ2-1; clone_size: NA; d_call: TRBD2; cdr3_aa: CASSLVSASGGIYEQFF; cdr3_nt: TGTGCCAGCAGCTTGGTATCGGCTAGCGGGGGCATCTATGAGCAGTTCTTC
v_call: TRBV2; j_call: TRBJ1-1; clone_size: NA; d_call: NA; cdr3_aa: CASSEGRAVNTEAFF; cdr3_nt: TGTGCCAGCAGTGAAGGGAGGGCGGTGAACACTGAAGCTTTCTTT
v_call: TRBV6-9; j_call: TRBJ1-6; clone_size: NA; d_call: TRBD1; cdr3_aa: CASSYSLGQGASPLHF; cdr3_nt: TGTGCCAGCAGTTATTCCTTAGGGCAGGGGGCCTCACCCCTCCACTTT
v_call: TRBV5-1; j_call: TRBJ2-7; clone_size: NA; d_call: TRBD2; cdr3_aa: CASSLELASSYEQYF; cdr3_nt: TGCGCCAGCAGCCTCGAACTAGCGTCTTCCTACGAGCAGTACTTC
v_call: TRBV7-2; j_call: TRBJ1-2; clone_size: NA; d_call: TRBD1; cdr3_aa: CASRGRSDRGLINYGYTF; cdr3_nt: TGTGCCTCCAGGGGCCGTTCGGACAGGGGCCTTATCAACTATGGCTACACCTTC
v_call: TRBV7-8; j_call: TRBJ1-1; clone_size: NA; d_call: NA; cdr3_aa: CASSFMERGTEAFF; cdr3_nt: TGTGCCAGCAGCTTTATGGAGAGAGGCACTGAAGCTTTCTTT
v_call: TRBV13; j_call: TRBJ2-7; clone_size: NA; d_call: NA; cdr3_aa: CASSFGDRPYEQYF; cdr3_nt: TGTGCCAGCAGCTTCGGAGACAGACCCTACGAGCAGTACTTC
v_call: TRBV18; j_call: TRBJ1-4; clone_size: few; d_call: TRBD1; cdr3_aa: CASSRGQNEKLFF; cdr3_nt: TGTGCCAGCTCACGGGGACAGAATGAAAAACTGTTTTTT
v_call: TRBV11-2; j_call: TRBJ2-7; clone_size: NA; d_call: NA; cdr3_aa: CASSLGVRRSSYEQYF; cdr3_nt: TGTGCCAGCAGCTTAGGAGTGCGGAGGAGCTCCTACGAGCAGTACTTC
v_call: TRBV25-1; j_call: TRBJ2-7; clone_size: NA; d_call: TRBD1; cdr3_aa: CASSWTGWNEQYF; cdr3_nt: TGTGCCAGCAGCTGGACAGGGTGGAACGAGCAGTACTTC
v_call: TRBV24-1; j_call: TRBJ1-2; clone_size: NA; d_call: TRBD1; cdr3_aa: CATSDDRGGYTF; cdr3_nt: TGTGCCACCAGTGATGACAGGGGTGGCTACACCTTC
v_call: TRBV5-4; j_call: TRBJ1-1; clone_size: NA; d_call: TRBD1; cdr3_aa: CASSRDRGLEAFF; cdr3_nt: TGTGCCAGCAGCAGGGACAGGGGGCTAGAAGCTTTCTTT
v_call: TRBV7-9; j_call: TRBJ2-7; clone_size: NA; d_call: NA; cdr3_aa: CASSSQGYEQYF; cdr3_nt: TGTGCCAGCAGCTCACAGGGTTACGAGCAGTACTTC
v_call: TRBV19; j_call: TRBJ2-1; clone_size: NA; d_call: NA; cdr3_aa: CASSIATRGQQFF; cdr3_nt: TGTGCCAGTAGTATAGCAACCAGGGGTCAGCAGTTCTTC
v_call: TRBV4-1; j_call: TRBJ2-7; clone_size: NA; d_call: TRBD2; cdr3_aa: CASSQGPIAKAGGGEQYF; cdr3_nt: TGCGCCAGCAGCCAAGGCCCCATCGCAAAAGCGGGAGGCGGCGAGCAGTACTTC
v_call: TRBV25-1; j_call: TRBJ1-1; clone_size: NA; d_call: TRBD1; cdr3_aa: CASSGTGATEAFF; cdr3_nt: TGTGCCAGCAGTGGCACAGGGGCCACTGAAGCTTTCTTT
v_call: TRBV5-5; j_call: TRBJ2-7; clone_size: once; d_call: NA; cdr3_aa: CASSLGGGNFYEQYF; cdr3_nt: TGTGCCAGCAGCTTGGGAGGCGGGAACTTCTACGAGCAGTACTTC
v_call: TRBV5-1; j_call: TRBJ1-6; clone_size: NA; d_call: NA; cdr3_aa: CASSLVGASYNSPLHF; cdr3_nt: TGCGCCAGCAGCTTGGTTGGGGCATCCTATAATTCACCCCTCCACTTT
v_call: TRBV28; j_call: TRBJ2-1; clone_size: NA; d_call: NA; cdr3_aa: CATYVSSYNEQFF; cdr3_nt: TGTGCCACCTACGTGAGCTCCTACAATGAGCAGTTCTTC
v_call: TRBV9; j_call: TRBJ1-2; clone_size: NA; d_call: NA; cdr3_aa: CASSHTRTTNYGYTF; cdr3_nt: TGTGCCAGCAGCCACACCAGGACAACTAACTATGGCTACACCTTC
v_call: TRBV9; j_call: TRBJ2-7; clone_size: NA; d_call: TRBD1; cdr3_aa: CASSPDRAVSYEQYF; cdr3_nt: TGTGCCAGCAGCCCGGACAGGGCAGTGTCCTACGAGCAGTACTTC
v_call: TRBV7-7; j_call: TRBJ2-5; clone_size: NA; d_call: NA; cdr3_aa: CASSPILNREETQYF; cdr3_nt: TGTGCTAGCAGCCCAATTCTGAACAGGGAAGAGACCCAGTACTTC
v_call: TRBV28; j_call: TRBJ2-1; clone_size: NA; d_call: NA; cdr3_aa: CASSFSGTYNEQFF; cdr3_nt: TGTGCCAGCAGTTTTAGCGGTACCTACAATGAGCAGTTCTTC
v_call: TRBV2; j_call: TRBJ1-1; clone_size: NA; d_call: TRBD1; cdr3_aa: CASSTGGITEAFF; cdr3_nt: TGTGCCAGCAGTACAGGGGGCATCACTGAAGCTTTCTTT
v_call: TRBV13; j_call: TRBJ2-1; clone_size: NA; d_call: NA; cdr3_aa: CASSFDGRGLNEQFF; cdr3_nt: TGTGCCAGCAGCTTCGATGGTAGGGGACTGAATGAGCAGTTCTTC
v_call: TRBV5-4; j_call: TRBJ1-2; clone_size: NA; d_call: TRBD1; cdr3_aa: CASRSQGAASYGYTF; cdr3_nt: TGTGCCAGCAGATCGCAGGGGGCCGCTTCCTATGGCTACACCTTC
v_call: TRBV10-3; j_call: TRBJ1-1; clone_size: NA; d_call: NA; cdr3_aa: CAVGEVNTEAFF; cdr3_nt: TGTGCGGTGGGTGAGGTGAACACTGAAGCTTTCTTT
v_call: TRBV15; j_call: TRBJ1-6; clone_size: NA; d_call: NA; cdr3_aa: CATSRPGSSPLHF; cdr3_nt: TGTGCCACCAGCCGCCCTGGTAGTTCACCCCTCCACTTT
v_call: TRBV5-1; j_call: TRBJ1-4; clone_size: NA; d_call: TRBD1; cdr3_aa: CASSQTDRTNEKLFF; cdr3_nt: TGCGCCAGCAGCCAAACGGACAGGACTAATGAAAAACTGTTTTTT
v_call: TRBV2; j_call: TRBJ1-2; clone_size: NA; d_call: NA; cdr3_aa: CASSVTGEIYGYTF; cdr3_nt: TGTGCCAGCAGTGTGACAGGCGAAATCTATGGCTACACCTTC
v_call: TRBV6-2/TRBV6-3; j_call: TRBJ2-3; clone_size: NA; d_call: TRBD2; cdr3_aa: CASSYGLAGFTDTQYF; cdr3_nt: TGTGCCAGCAGTTACGGACTAGCGGGGTTCACAGATACGCAGTATTTT
v_call: TRBV7-2; j_call: TRBJ2-3; clone_size: NA; d_call: NA; cdr3_aa: CASSLRGRDTQYF; cdr3_nt: TGTGCCAGCAGCTTGCGGGGAAGGGATACGCAGTATTTT